What follows are 27 T cell receptor beta chains derived from one specimen sequenced in a study of early T cells in non-severe SARS-CoV-2 infection. TCRdb recomputed calls from the 5' RACE reads with MiXCR, one row per CDR3 protein. The sample holds about 27,000 distinct CDR3 sequences; roughly 5.9% are singletons and the top ten take more than 0.7%. Material: whole blood. The receptor set was obtained from an adult who was a healthcare worker with PCR-confirmed SARS-CoV-2 infection or an uninfected control (not recorded which).

This clonotype came up a few times. J is TRBJ2-3 and V is TRBV29-1; D may be TRBD2 (5 bases). V shed 3 bases and J shed 1 base, with 8 bases lying between them. The CDR3 has 13 amino acids. Germline loops: CDR1 SQVTM, CDR2 ANQGSEA. This CDR3 reads CSVDTGGTDTQYF. CDR3 coding DNA: TGCAGCGTTGATACCGGGGGCACAGATACGCAGTATTTT.

This clonotype was counted ten times or more. The chain has TRBV11-2 and TRBJ2-7; D is perhaps TRBD1 (6 bases). The V end lost 8 bases, the J end lost 3 bases, and 23 bases lay between the germline ends. CDR1 is SGHAT, CDR2 FQNNGV, per germline. This CDR3 is 16 amino acids long. This CDR3 is CASLDGGIMGNYEQYF. The DNA of the CDR3 is TGTGCCAGCCTGGATGGGGGCATTATGGGAAACTACGAGCAGTACTTC.

V is TRBV28 and J is TRBJ1-6; TRBD1 matches at 8 bases. This CDR3 contains 15 residues. Trimming at V came to 6 bases and at J to 7 bases, leaving 8 bases not matched to a gene. Germline V gene data show CDR1 as MDHEN and CDR2 as SYDVKM. The CDR3 loop is CASSTDRGVNSPLHF. CDR3 nucleotide sequence: TGTGCCAGCAGCACCGACAGGGGCGTCAATTCACCCCTCCACTTT. Filled out from reference TRBV28 and TRBJ1-6, the complete variable domain reads DVKVTQSSRYLVKRTGEKVFLECVQDMDHENMFWYRQDPGLGLRLIYFSYDVKMKEKGDIPEGYSVSREKKERFSLILESASTNQTSMYLCASSTDRGVNSPLHFGNGTRLTVT.

The table lists this clonotype with a few counts. The chain joins TRBV7-9 to TRBJ1-1; TRBD1 matches 9 bases. V shed 4 bases, J shed 4 bases, and the junction held 7 bases outside the gene matches. CDR1 is SEHNR, CDR2 FQNEAQ, per germline (reference sequence). The CDR3 extends over 15 amino acids. The CDR3 bases are TGTGCCAGCAGCTCCTTGGGACAGGGTGGCACTGAAGCTTTCTTT. This codes for CASSSLGQGGTEAFF.

This clonotype was seen a few times. CDR3 coding DNA: TGCAGTGCTAGTACCTACCCGGGGGGGGAGCTGTTTTTT. It is translated as CSASTYPGGELFF. V is TRBV20-1 and J is TRBJ2-2; possibly TRBD2 for D (5 bases). The germline V gene has CDR1 DFQATT and CDR2 SNEGSKA (reference sequence). The V gene lost 3 bases and the J gene lost 8 bases, with 13 bases spanning the gap. This CDR3 has 13 residues.

J is TRBJ1-1 and V is TRBV27, with 10 bases matching TRBD1. Germline CDR1 reads MNHEY; CDR2 reads SMNVEV (reference sequence). CDR3 size: 14 residues. With V trimmed by 6 bases and J by 4 bases, 5 bases remained unmatched. DNA for the CDR3: TGTGCCAGCAGGAGGGACAGGGGAGGCACTGAAGCTTTCTTT. Translated, it gives CASRRDRGGTEAFF.

This clonotype was counted only a few times. The chain uses TRBV6-6 and TRBJ2-5, with a possible D match to TRBD2 (6 bases). CDR3 length equals 13 residues. Trimming pared 7 bases from V and 3 bases from J, leaving 12 bases between. Germline CDR1 reads MNHNY; CDR2 reads SVGAGI (reference sequence). CDR3 bases: TGTGCCAGCAACCGGGACTTCGAAGAGACCCAGTACTTC. This sequence encodes CASNRDFEETQYF.

This clonotype was picked up many times. The V gene is TRBV11-2, the J gene TRBJ2-3, with D unclear. Germline values: CDR1 SGHAT, CDR2 FQNNGV. Trimming shortened V by 1 base and J by 0 bases, and 8 bases separated the two germline ends. The CDR3 has 15 amino acids. This chain's CDR3 is CASSLGDRSTDTQYF. As DNA, the CDR3 is TGTGCCAGCAGCTTAGGAGATCGTAGCACAGATACGCAGTATTTT.

This clonotype was observed many times. The gene calls are TRBV5-6 and TRBJ1-2, with D unresolved. CDR1 is SGHDT, CDR2 YYEEEE, per germline. The CDR3 has 12 amino acids. V was cut by 0 bases and J by 2 bases, with 2 bases left in between. For the CDR3, the DNA is TGTGCCAGCAGCTTGGGGAACTATGGCTACACCTTC. Residues: CASSLGNYGYTF.

This clonotype was recorded a few times. The chain uses TRBV18 and TRBJ1-3; D gene uncertain. CDR1 KGHSH and CDR2 LQKENI come from the germline V gene. This CDR3 contains 14 residues. Trimming removed 3 bases from V and 0 bases from J, with 6 bases in between. The CDR3 region is CASSPDRSGNTIYF. The CDR3 DNA follows: TGTGCCAGCTCACCGGACCGCTCTGGAAACACCATATATTTT.

The table lists this clonotype with many counts. CDR3 nucleotide sequence: TGTGCGACTTACGAGCAGTACTTC. It encodes CATYEQYF. This chain connects TRBV6-2 or TRBV6-3 to TRBJ2-7, with unresolved D. The CDR3 loop spans 8 amino acids. CDR1 MNHEY and CDR2 SVGEGT come from the germline V gene.

This clonotype was seen many times. This rearrangement joins TRBV7-9 to TRBJ2-7, with a weak D call TRBD1 (6 bases). Trimming left V 0 bases short and J 0 bases short, with 6 bases between. The CDR3 spans 14 residues. Per germline, CDR1 SEHNR and CDR2 FQNEAQ (reference sequence). Here the CDR3 DNA reads TGTGCCAGCAGCTTAGCGGACAGCTCCTACGAGCAGTACTTC. The encoded protein is CASSLADSSYEQYF.

V and J are TRBV5-1 and TRBJ1-4, with D perhaps matching TRBD1 (6 bases). This CDR3 has 14 amino acids. CDR1 and CDR2 from the germline V gene are SGHRS and YFSETQ. V lost 0 bases and J 5 bases, leaving 8 bases between the germline ends. In nucleotides, the CDR3 is TGCGCCAGCAGCTTGGACAGGGAAAATGAAAAACTGTTTTTT. Translating it yields CASSLDRENEKLFF.

This clonotype was seen at least ten times. This sequence joins TRBV7-2 and TRBJ1-4, with D unclear. V lost 1 base and J lost 3, with 9 bases in between. Per the germline V gene, CDR1 is SGHTA and CDR2 is FQGNSA. The CDR3 contains 15 residues. The CDR3 loop reads CASSLGSSANEKLFF. The CDR3 nucleotides read TGTGCCAGCAGCTTAGGTTCTTCGGCTAATGAAAAACTGTTTTTT.

This clonotype occurred many times. The chain carries TRBV18 and TRBJ2-2; 7 nucleotides agree with TRBD1. Trimming took 3 bases from V and 3 from J; bases not matched to a gene: 7. CDR3 size: 16 residues. Germline loops: CDR1 KGHSH, CDR2 LQKENI. CDR3 loop: CASSPFGTVDTGELFF. DNA of the CDR3: TGTGCCAGCTCACCCTTCGGGACAGTTGACACCGGGGAGCTGTTTTTT.

In regard to this clonotype: A read error may produce the germline difference seen at one junction end. V and J are TRBV28 and TRBJ1-1; no clear D gene. This CDR3 contains 13 residues. Per the germline V gene, CDR1 is MDHEN and CDR2 is SYDVKM. The CDR3 protein is CASSLEINTEAFF. CDR3 nucleotide sequence: TGTGCCAGCAGTCTCGAGATAAACACTGAGGCTTTCTTT.

In its sample, this clonotype was seen many times. This rearrangement joins TRBV10-2 to TRBJ2-7, with a weak D call TRBD1 (5 bases). V gave up 5 bases and J gave up 6 bases, with 14 bases separating them. The CDR3 extends over 13 amino acids. Germline values: CDR1 WSHSY, CDR2 SAAADI. This CDR3 reads CASSSVQGPEQYF. Written as DNA, the CDR3 is TGCGCCAGCAGTAGTGTCCAGGGCCCCGAGCAGTACTTC.

This clonotype was recorded many times. CDR3 coding DNA: TGTGCCAGCAGCTCTTGGGCTAGCGCCCAAGAGACCCAGTACTTC. It encodes CASSSWASAQETQYF. This chain joins TRBV7-9 and TRBJ2-5; a weak D match, TRBD2 (6 bases). Trimming pared 4 bases from V and 1 base from J, leaving 13 bases between. The CDR3 is 15 amino acids. The V gene's germline CDR1 is SEHNR and CDR2 FQNEAQ (reference sequence).

Ten or more counts support this clonotype. The chain carries TRBV6-2 or TRBV6-3 and TRBJ2-3; 7 nucleotides line up with TRBD1. With 4 bases clipped from V and 2 bases from J, the junction kept 12 bases outside the gene matches. The CDR3 has 17 amino acids. Germline values: CDR1 MNHEY, CDR2 SVGEGT. As DNA, the CDR3 is TGTGCCAGCAGTTCGGGACAGAGGCTCCTTACCACAGATACGCAGTATTTT. Residues: CASSSGQRLLTTDTQYF.

V and J are TRBV11-2 and TRBJ1-6, with 9 bases lining up with TRBD1. Germline V gives CDR1 SGHAT, CDR2 FQNNGV. The CDR3 extends over 16 amino acids. The trim removed 0 bases at V and 9 bases at J, leaving 6 bases unmatched. The CDR3 protein is CASSLDSGTGRSPLHF. The DNA of the CDR3 is TGTGCCAGCAGCTTAGATTCGGGGACAGGGCGTTCACCCCTCCACTTT.

This clonotype has at least ten counts. The chain has TRBV20-1 and TRBJ2-2; perhaps TRBD1 as D (6 bases). The CDR3 runs 16 residues. Trimming stripped 5 bases from V and 2 bases from J, with 18 bases between. CDR1 is DFQATT and CDR2 is SNEGSKA in the germline V gene (reference sequence). As DNA, the CDR3 is TGCAGTGCTTTTGCATCCCGGACAGTTAACACCGGGGAGCTGTTTTTT. Translated, it gives CSAFASRTVNTGELFF.

This clonotype was found many times. The CDR3 bases are TGTGCCAGCAGCTTATGGTCCGGGAGGGCCGTGTATGAGCAGTTCTTC. It translates to CASSLWSGRAVYEQFF. This chain connects TRBV13 to TRBJ2-1; 8 bases align to TRBD2. V trimming: 2 bases; J trimming: 8 bases; junction bases outside the gene matches: 11. Germline V gene sequence: CDR1 PRHDT, CDR2 FYEKMQ (reference sequence). The CDR3 covers 16 residues.

This clonotype appeared many times. The rearrangement links TRBV10-3 to TRBJ1-1; D unclear. V lost 8 bases and J 0 bases, leaving 10 bases between the germline ends. Germline V gene data show CDR1 as ENHRY and CDR2 as SYGVKD. CDR3 size: 13 residues. The CDR3 is CAIGRDLNTEAFF. The CDR3 DNA follows: TGTGCCATCGGAAGAGATTTGAACACTGAAGCTTTCTTT.

This clonotype was recorded at least ten times. The chain has TRBV29-1 and TRBJ2-3; D is perhaps TRBD2 (7 bases). V dropped 6 bases and J dropped 6 bases, with 22 bases sitting between them. Looked up from germline, CDR1 is SQVTM and CDR2 is ANQGSEA. The CDR3 spans 15 residues. CDR3 sequence: CSVPIPGGEFDTQYF. DNA of the CDR3: TGCAGCGTCCCGATTCCGGGGGGCGAGTTTGATACGCAGTATTTT.

This clonotype is labeled as medium-sized. The chain carries TRBV4-3 and TRBJ2-7; TRBD2 agrees at 7 bases. The CDR3 runs 15 residues. J gave up 1 base and V 0 bases, and 3 bases lay outside the gene matches. Germline V gene lookup returns CDR1 LGHNA and CDR2 YSLEER. The chain's CDR3 is CASSQERTRSYEQYF. CDR3 coding DNA: TGCGCCAGCAGCCAAGAAAGGACTAGATCCTACGAGCAGTACTTC.

This clonotype appeared a few times. V and J are TRBV18 and TRBJ2-1; TRBD2 matches 16 bases. CDR3 length equals 17 residues. Trimming removed 6 bases from V and 5 bases from J; junction bases left unmatched: 7. Germline assignment: CDR1 KGHSH and CDR2 LQKENI. CDR3 residues: CASSPGLAGGNHNEQFF. The CDR3 DNA reads as TGTGCCAGCTCGCCGGGACTAGCGGGGGGGAATCACAATGAGCAGTTCTTC.

In this sample, this clonotype turned up many times. Written as DNA, the CDR3 is TGTGCCAGCAGCCAGCTAGCGGATGAGCAGTTCTTC. This encodes CASSQLADEQFF. This chain joins TRBV6-2 or TRBV6-3 and TRBJ2-1, with 7 bases that match TRBD2. V trimming: 6 bases; J trimming: 8 bases; junction bases outside the gene matches: 4. Germline V lookup: CDR1 MNHEY, CDR2 SVGEGT. The CDR3 contains 12 residues.